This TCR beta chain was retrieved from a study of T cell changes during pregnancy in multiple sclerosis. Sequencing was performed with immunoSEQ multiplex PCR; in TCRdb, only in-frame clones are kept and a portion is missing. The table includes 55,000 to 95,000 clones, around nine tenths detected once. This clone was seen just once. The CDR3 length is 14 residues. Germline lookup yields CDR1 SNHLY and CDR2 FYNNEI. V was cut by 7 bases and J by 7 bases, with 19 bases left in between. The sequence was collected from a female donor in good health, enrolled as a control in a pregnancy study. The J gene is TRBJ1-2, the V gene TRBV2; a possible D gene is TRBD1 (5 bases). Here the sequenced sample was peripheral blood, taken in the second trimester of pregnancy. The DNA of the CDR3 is TGTGCCAGCAAGGGGCAGGTCGGTTCCGGTGGCTACACCTTC. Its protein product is CASKGQVGSGGYTF.